The T cell receptor (beta chain) described here comes from a study of blood T cells in healthy people across ages. A second PCR of 7 to 11 cycles used a sample-barcoded 5' primer and a J-beta primer mix. Every sample gave at least 2.5 million paired-end reads containing CDR3. MiXCR was run by TCRdb on the 5' RACE reads, yielding one entry per CDR3 protein. The data hold roughly 1.9 million distinct CDR3 sequences, with roughly two fifths observed a single time. The ends were cut back, 4 bases at V and 3 bases at J, with 14 bases in the middle. The CDR3 sequence is 15 residues long. Germline CDR1 reads SGHRS; CDR2 reads YFSETQ. With respect to this clonotype: The antigen is unknown.

Overall study findings and caveats: Age showed a roughly linear inverse relationship with TCR beta diversity per million T cells.

This sequence was found in a human donor in good health. V usage is TRBV5-1 and J usage is TRBJ1-5; possibly TRBD1 for D (5 bases). The specimen sequenced was blood. The CDR3 DNA follows: TGCGCCAGCAGCCCTGAGACAGTAGTCAATCAGCCCCAGCATTTT. Protein product: CASSPETVVNQPQHF.